The rows below give T cell receptor beta chains drawn from one sample of a study of regulatory T cells in long-lasting Graves disease. TCRdb re-derived calls from the multiplex PCR reads in MiXCR, one entry per CDR3 protein. The sample has some 560,000 distinct CDR3 sequences, roughly a sixth seen once. These records were also assigned to another study, of T cells in Graves' hyperthyroidism and ophthalmopathy.

Specimen: peripheral blood mononuclear cells (PBMCs), collected at new diagnosis, from a patient treated with antithyroid drugs. The receptors were gathered from a woman aged 35 to 59 with Graves disease. CDR3s include the opening cysteine and the closing phenylalanine or tryptophan. D genes are given only for firm matches. Size tells how often a clone was seen (once, few, many) or the class of an expanded clone, and some rows leave it out.

many,TRBJ1-1,TRBD1,TRBV10-3,CAISAGQGSTEAFF,TGTGCCATCAGTGCGGGACAGGGGTCCACTGAAGCTTTCTTT
few,TRBJ1-3,.,TRBV18,CASSLLGANSGNTIYF,TGTGCCAGCTCCCTCTTGGGGGCGAACTCTGGAAACACCATATATTTT
.,TRBJ2-1,TRBD2,TRBV2,CASSDLAGGGGEQFF,TGTGCCAGCAGTGATTTAGCGGGGGGGGGAGGAGAGCAGTTCTTC
few,TRBJ2-7,.,TRBV29-1,CSAQQGQLYEQYF,TGCAGCGCCCAACAAGGACAGTTATACGAGCAGTACTTC
few,TRBJ1-5,.,TRBV10-2,CASSSRGDGNQPQHF,TGCGCCAGCAGTTCTCGAGGTGATGGCAATCAGCCCCAGCATTTT
many,TRBJ2-2,TRBD1,TRBV30,CAWSVGQGLTGELFF,TGTGCCTGGAGTGTAGGACAGGGGCTCACCGGGGAGCTGTTTTTT
many,TRBJ2-1,TRBD1,TRBV5-6,CASSLIPGTGGDNEQFF,TGTGCCAGCAGCTTGATCCCCGGGACAGGGGGTGACAATGAGCAGTTCTTC
many,TRBJ2-7,TRBD2,TRBV6-5,CASSYSASGGYEQYF,TGTGCCAGCAGTTACTCGGCTAGCGGGGGCTACGAGCAGTACTTC
many,TRBJ2-1,.,TRBV2,CASSESLGVGFDEQFF,TGTGCCAGCAGTGAATCGTTGGGTGTTGGGTTCGATGAGCAGTTCTTC
many,TRBJ2-1,.,TRBV6-5,CASSLPRASGNEQFF,TGTGCCAGCAGTTTACCCAGGGCTTCGGGCAATGAGCAGTTCTTC
many,TRBJ2-5,.,TRBV12-3/TRBV12-4,CASSLDEQETQYF,TGTGCCAGCAGTTTAGACGAGCAAGAGACCCAGTACTTC
few,TRBJ2-4,.,TRBV11-3,CASSAGEGVNIQYF,TGTGCCAGCAGCGCAGGGGAGGGGGTAAACATTCAGTACTTC
.,TRBJ1-1,.,TRBV4-1,CASSKTPGTEAFF,TGCGCCAGCAGCAAGACCCCAGGAACTGAAGCTTTCTTT
many,TRBJ2-1,TRBD1,TRBV7-8,CASSQPPDRGNEQFF,TGTGCCAGCAGCCAACCGCCCGACAGGGGCAATGAGCAGTTCTTC
many,TRBJ2-5,.,TRBV7-8,CASSSRWASVAQYF,TGTGCCAGCAGCTCCCGGTGGGCCTCGGTCGCCCAGTACTTC
many,TRBJ2-5,.,TRBV25-1,CASSEFRTETRQETQYF,TGTGCCAGCAGTGAATTTAGGACAGAAACTCGCCAAGAGACCCAGTACTTC
many,TRBJ2-1,TRBD1,TRBV20-1,CSARDSQGIGGMINEQFF,TGCAGTGCTAGAGATTCTCAAGGGATAGGGGGCATGATCAATGAGCAGTTCTTC
.,TRBJ2-1,TRBD1,TRBV12-3/TRBV12-4,CASSGLTGSSYNEQFF,TGTGCCAGCAGTGGCTTGACAGGGAGCTCCTACAATGAGCAGTTCTTC
.,TRBJ1-5,.,TRBV19,CASSIHAGDRTAQHF,TGTGCCAGTAGTATCCACGCAGGGGACCGCACGGCCCAGCATTTT
many,TRBJ2-3,.,TRBV2,CASSEGSGGTDTQYF,TGTGCCAGCAGTGAGGGGTCTGGGGGCACAGATACGCAGTATTTT
many,TRBJ1-1,.,TRBV6-5,CASSYGRGGEAFF,TGTGCCAGCAGTTACGGCCGGGGAGGTGAAGCTTTCTTT
many,TRBJ2-3,TRBD2,TRBV20-1,CSGTRYPDTQYF,TGCAGTGGGACTAGGTACCCAGATACGCAGTATTTT
.,TRBJ2-7,TRBD1,TRBV4-1,CASSQPRTGRYEQYF,TGCGCCAGCAGCCAGCCGAGGACAGGGCGGTACGAGCAGTACTTC
few,TRBJ2-1,.,TRBV5-1,CASSLMGYFNSYNEQFF,TGCGCCAGCAGCTTGATGGGGTATTTCAACTCCTACAATGAGCAGTTCTTC
many,TRBJ1-4,.,TRBV12-3/TRBV12-4,CASSLGGPNEKLFF,TGTGCCAGCAGTTTAGGGGGCCCGAATGAAAAACTGTTTTTT
many,TRBJ2-3,.,TRBV6-5,CASSYRSTDTQYF,TGTGCCAGCAGTTACCGGAGCACAGATACGCAGTATTTT
many,TRBJ1-1,.,TRBV3-1,CASSQDGGVRAFF,TGTGCCAGCAGCCAAGACGGGGGGGTTAGGGCTTTCTTT
many,TRBJ1-2,.,TRBV2,CASSARREAYGYTF,TGTGCCAGCAGCGCCAGGCGTGAGGCCTATGGCTACACCTTC
.,TRBJ1-2,.,TRBV9,CASSLTTELLNGYTF,TGTGCCAGCAGCCTCACGACCGAGTTATTAAACGGCTACACCTTC
many,TRBJ2-1,.,TRBV6-1,CASSEVGTYNEQFF,TGTGCCAGCAGTGAGGTAGGGACCTACAATGAGCAGTTCTTC
many,TRBJ2-7,.,TRBV6-1,CASSKGGYEQYF,TGTGCCAGCTCCAAGGGGGGCTACGAGCAGTACTTC
many,TRBJ1-1,.,TRBV6-1,CASSTTILGTEAFF,TGTGCCAGCAGTACAACAATATTGGGCACTGAAGCTTTCTTT
.,TRBJ2-1,TRBD2,TRBV6-1,CASSKSGGGHEQFF,TGTGCCAGCAGTAAAAGCGGGGGGGGGCATGAGCAGTTCTTC
few,TRBJ1-6,.,TRBV20-1,CSARDRGSVNSPLHF,TGCAGTGCTAGAGATCGGGGGTCGGTTAATTCACCCCTCCACTTT
.,TRBJ2-7,.,TRBV5-1,CASSLGGARDEQYF,TGCGCCAGCAGCTTGGGGGGGGCTCGGGACGAGCAGTACTTC
few,TRBJ1-2,.,TRBV20-1,CSARDKASYGYTF,TGCAGTGCTAGAGATAAGGCTTCCTATGGCTACACCTTC
many,TRBJ2-3,.,TRBV7-8,CASSLGGSTQYF,TGTGCCAGCAGCTTGGGAGGCTCTACGCAGTATTTT
many,TRBJ1-3,.,TRBV3-1,CASRVGNTIYF,TGTGCCAGCAGAGTTGGAAACACCATATATTTT
many,TRBJ1-5,.,TRBV6-1,CASSERGRVSNQPQHF,TGTGCCAGCAGTGAACGGGGCAGGGTCAGCAATCAGCCCCAGCATTTT
many,TRBJ2-3,TRBD1,TRBV5-1,CASSLGPYRGRADTQYF,TGCGCCAGCAGCCTGGGCCCCTACAGGGGGCGCGCAGATACGCAGTATTTT
.,TRBJ2-3,.,TRBV24-1,CATEGRGSTDTQYF,TGTGCCACCGAGGGGCGGGGAAGCACAGATACGCAGTATTTT
.,TRBJ2-7,.,TRBV4-1,CASSQDFSSYEQYF,TGCGCCAGCAGCCAAGACTTTTCTTCCTACGAGCAGTACTTC
many,TRBJ1-6,.,TRBV2,CASLLMQAQWGNSPLHF,TGTGCCAGCCTCCTAATGCAGGCCCAATGGGGGAATTCACCCCTCCACTTT
few,TRBJ1-1,.,TRBV10-1,CASSRGKDTEAFF,TGCGCCAGCAGCAGGGGCAAGGACACTGAAGCTTTCTTT
many,TRBJ1-4,.,TRBV11-2,CASSLGFTGPEKLFF,TGTGCCAGCAGCTTAGGGTTTACAGGCCCGGAAAAACTGTTTTTT
few,TRBJ2-7,TRBD1,TRBV7-6,CASSSRQGNYEQYF,TGTGCCAGCAGCTCTCGACAGGGAAACTACGAGCAGTACTTC
many,TRBJ2-3,.,TRBV9,CASSPEGGGGTDTQYF,TGTGCCAGCAGCCCCGAGGGTGGAGGGGGCACAGATACGCAGTATTTT
many,TRBJ1-5,.,TRBV7-2,CASSPRGSGYNQPQHF,TGTGCCAGCAGCCCCCGTGGGTCGGGCTACAATCAGCCCCAGCATTTT
.,TRBJ1-2,TRBD1,TRBV19,CASSIPSRQGGYGYTF,TGTGCCAGTAGTATCCCTTCAAGACAGGGGGGCTATGGCTACACCTTC